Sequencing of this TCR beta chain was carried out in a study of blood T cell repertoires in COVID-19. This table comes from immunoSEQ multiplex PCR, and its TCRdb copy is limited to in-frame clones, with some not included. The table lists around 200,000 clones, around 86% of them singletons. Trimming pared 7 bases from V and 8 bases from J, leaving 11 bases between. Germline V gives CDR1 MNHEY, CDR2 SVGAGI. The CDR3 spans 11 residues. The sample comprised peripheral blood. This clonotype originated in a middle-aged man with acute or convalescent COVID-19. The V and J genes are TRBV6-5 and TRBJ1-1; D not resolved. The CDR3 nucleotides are TGTGCCAGCACCTCCGGCGGGGAAGCTTTCTTT. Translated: CASTSGGEAFF.